Sequencing of this T cell receptor (beta chain) was carried out in a study of blood T cell repertoires in COVID-19. The CDR3 loop spans 15 amino acids. From germline, CDR1 is LNHDA and CDR2 SQIVND (reference sequence). The V gene end was trimmed by 6 bases and the J gene end by 2 bases; junction bases not matched to a gene: 7. A few counts support this clone. Sequencing was performed with immunoSEQ multiplex PCR; in TCRdb, only in-frame clones are kept and a portion is missing. Of fewer than 250,000 clones in the sample, about 83% are singletons; the top ten hold roughly 5%. Specimen: peripheral blood. This rearrangement joins TRBV19 to TRBJ2-7; 10 bases are a match to TRBD2. The TCR was taken from a human donor in a cohort sampled during active COVID-19. The CDR3: CASSYSGRGTYEQYF. In nucleotides, the CDR3 is TGTGCCAGTAGCTACAGCGGGAGGGGCACCTACGAGCAGTACTTC.